Reported below is one TCR beta chain. The data derive from a study of blood T cell repertoires in COVID-19. Here immunoSEQ multiplex PCR was the method, and the copy in TCRdb shows in-frame clones only, minus some. Among 280,000 or so clones listed, 70% to 90% were seen once. This CDR3 is 15 amino acids long. Looked up from germline, CDR1 is LGHNA and CDR2 is YNFKEQ. V was shortened by 0 bases and J by 4 bases, with 10 bases between the two germline ends. The chain joins TRBV4-2 to TRBJ1-3, with no clear D. This TCR derives from a woman in her thirties who had recovered from COVID-19. Sequencing input: peripheral blood. CDR3 DNA: TGTGCCAGCAGCCAAGATCCGCAACAAGGAAACACCATATATTTT. Translated: CASSQDPQQGNTIYF.